The T cell receptor beta chain described here comes from a study of blood T cell repertoires in COVID-19. About the study: COVID-19 samples, acute and convalescent, were from the United States, Italy and Spain. T cells, B-cell-depleted T cells, or PBMCs provided the cDNA or gDNA that served as material.

Original processing notes: Nucleated cell number was recorded as an estimate derived from reference gene primer amplification. Assay used: immunoSEQ multiplex PCR; TCRdb lists only in-frame clones, some missing. V and J calls and clone size are as listed in that table; D and trimming were resolved from the DNA. Of approximately 70,000 clones in the sample, 79% were seen once. In germline, CDR1 is GTSNPN, CDR2 SVGIG (reference sequence). The CDR3 has 10 residues. V was pared by 3 bases and J by 10 bases, with 7 bases between. This TCR was recovered from a man aged 55 to 70 with active or convalescent COVID-19. V gene TRBV30 combines with J gene TRBJ1-3, with a weak D call TRBD1 (5 bases). The material sequenced was peripheral blood. The CDR3 DNA is TGTGCCTGGAGCGGGGGAACCATATATTTT. This encodes CAWSGGTIYF.